Below are 27 T cell receptor beta chains sequenced from a single sample in a study of T cells in Graves' hyperthyroidism and ophthalmopathy. RNA transcripts yielded amplified TCR beta CDR3 regions. The HTBI primer set was used in a first-round RT-PCR of the TCR CDR3. TCRdb re-called the multiplex PCR reads through MiXCR, storing one row per CDR3 protein. This table holds 280,000 or so distinct CDR3 sequences, less than 30% found once. The source material was blood. These receptors all come from a man aged 40-55 years with Graves' hyperthyroidism that later progressed to Graves' ophthalmopathy.

Only a few counts were recorded for this clonotype. The V gene is TRBV19, the J gene TRBJ2-3; 7 nucleotides align to TRBD1. The ends lost 3 bases at V and 8 bases at J; junction bases unmatched: 14. In germline, CDR1 is LNHDA, CDR2 SQIVND (reference sequence). This CDR3 region has 16 residues. CDR3 sequence (DNA): TGTGCCAGTAGTATGTACGGGACAGAGCGCATAGTTACGCAGTATTTT. Translated, it gives CASSMYGTERIVTQYF. Together with reference TRBV19 and TRBJ2-3, the CDR3 gives the full variable domain: DGGITQSPKYLFRKEGQNVTLSCEQNLNHDAMYWYRQDPGQGLRLIYYSQIVNDFQKGDIAEGYSVSREKKESFPLTVTSAQKNPTAFYLCASSMYGTERIVTQYFGPGTRLTVL.

This clonotype was counted many times. V and J are TRBV29-1 and TRBJ1-5; no clear D. This CDR3 region has 13 residues. Germline CDR1 is SQVTM and CDR2 is ANQGSEA. Trimming stripped 4 bases from V and 0 bases from J, with 7 bases between. The CDR3 DNA is TGCAGCGTTGCGGGTCATAGCAATCAGCCCCAGCATTTT. Translated, it gives CSVAGHSNQPQHF.

The chain joins TRBV28 to TRBJ1-5; D remains unclear. V lost 6 bases and J lost 6, with 9 bases in between. This CDR3 comprises 12 residues. The germline CDR1 and CDR2 sequences are MDHEN and SYDVKM. This chain's CDR3 is CASSRSRQPQHF. The CDR3, as DNA: TGTGCCAGCAGCCGATCTCGTCAGCCCCAGCATTTT.

This clonotype showed up just a few times. CDR3 DNA sequence: TGTGCCAGCAGTGACCCCGGGACAGGGGGCCATGGCTACACCTTC. This sequence encodes CASSDPGTGGHGYTF. The chain recombines TRBV6-1 with TRBJ1-2, with 12 bases that match TRBD1. Germline V CDR1 and CDR2: MNHNS, SASEGT. With 3 bases clipped from V and 6 bases from J, the junction kept 5 bases outside the gene matches. The CDR3 runs to 15 residues.

As concerns this clonotype: One base away lies a much larger clone, so this may be a sequencing read error. J is TRBJ1-2 and V is TRBV3-1, with D possibly TRBD1 on 5 matching bases. The length of the CDR3 is 13 residues. Per germline, CDR1 LGHDT and CDR2 YNNKEL (reference sequence). DNA for the CDR3: TGTGCCAGCGGCCACGGGACGGATTATGGCTACACCTTC. It specifies CASGHGTDYGYTF.

The chain links TRBV6-1 to TRBJ1-1; 7 bases align to TRBD1. The CDR3 has 14 residues. Germline values: CDR1 MNHNS, CDR2 SASEGT. V shed 6 bases, J shed 7 bases, and the junction held 11 bases outside the gene matches. In DNA, the CDR3 is TGTGCCAGCAGAGACAAGGGGGGACAGTTTGAAGCTTTCTTT. This codes for CASRDKGGQFEAFF.

This chain uses TRBV12-3 or TRBV12-4 with TRBJ1-5; TRBD1 might be the D (6 bases). The CDR3 is 12 residues long. The V gene lost 3 bases and the J gene lost 7 bases, with 7 bases spanning the gap. Written as DNA, the CDR3 is TGTGCCAGCAGTTTGGGACAACAGCCCCAGCATTTT. The encoded protein is CASSLGQQPQHF.

The V gene is TRBV7-3, the J gene TRBJ1-2, with D unclear. The CDR3 is made up of 15 amino acids. V lost 1 base, J lost 4 bases, and 13 bases lay in between. CDR1 and CDR2 (germline): SGHTA, FQGTGA. CDR3 DNA: TGTGCCAGCAGCTTAAGCGGGTTGGGTTCCTATGGCTACACCTTC. This codes for CASSLSGLGSYGYTF.

There are a few counts of this clonotype. The chain has TRBV18 and TRBJ2-6, with D possibly TRBD1 on 6 matching bases. Germline values: CDR1 KGHSH, CDR2 LQKENI. CDR3 size: 19 residues. Trimming shortened V by 1 base and J by 4 bases, and 20 bases separated the two germline ends. CDR3 amino acids: CASSPLSPPGVAGANVLTF. Written as DNA, the CDR3 is TGTGCCAGCTCACCACTTTCGCCCCCAGGGGTAGCCGGGGCCAACGTCCTGACTTTC.

In its sample, this clonotype was seen many times. The gene calls are TRBV9 and TRBJ1-2; 7 bases map to TRBD1. CDR3 length: 15 amino acids. CDR1 and CDR2 (germline): SGDLS, YYNGEE. The trim removed 3 bases at V and 4 bases at J, leaving 9 bases unmatched. DNA for the CDR3: TGTGCCAGCAGCGGGCCTGTACAGGGGCTCTATGGCTACACCTTC. Its protein product is CASSGPVQGLYGYTF.

The chain joins TRBV29-1 to TRBJ1-1, with 8 bases aligning to TRBD1. Germline CDR1 and CDR2: SQVTM and ANQGSEA. This CDR3 is built from 16 residues. V lost 2 bases, J lost 2 bases, and 10 bases stayed unmatched. DNA of the CDR3: TGCAGCGTTGAAATGAGACAGGGGTTGGGTAACACTGAAGCTTTCTTT. Protein sequence: CSVEMRQGLGNTEAFF.

This clonotype came up many times. The V gene is TRBV4-2, the J gene TRBJ2-7; TRBD1 matches 7 bases. The CDR3 runs to 14 residues. With V trimmed by 1 base and J by 0 bases, 0 bases remained unmatched. CDR1 is LGHNA, CDR2 YNFKEQ, per germline. For the CDR3, the DNA is TGTGCCAGCAGCCAAGGGGACAGCTCCTACGAGCAGTACTTC. It specifies CASSQGDSSYEQYF.

This clonotype appeared many times. The chain joins TRBV5-1 to TRBJ2-7, with TRBD2 matching 11 bases. Per germline, CDR1 SGHRS and CDR2 YFSETQ. V dropped 0 bases and J dropped 10; count of bases not matched to a gene: 12. The CDR3 has 16 amino acids. The CDR3 DNA sequence: TGCGCCAGCAGCTTGGATAGCGGGAGGGCCTATTACGGACAGTACTTC. Its translation: CASSLDSGRAYYGQYF.

This sequence joins TRBV24-1 and TRBJ2-7; 10 positions agree with TRBD1. The better agreement between TRBJ2-5 and the DNA end casts doubt on the J call. Looked up from germline, CDR1 is KGHDR and CDR2 is SFDVKD. The CDR3 totals 15 residues. The CDR3 reads CATSEPRQGAETQYF. The DNA of the CDR3 is TGTGCCACCAGTGAACCGCGACAGGGGGCAGAGACCCAGTACTTC.

This clonotype was observed at least ten times. The chain carries TRBV3-1 and TRBJ2-2; TRBD1 agrees at 8 bases. Germline-derived CDR1 and CDR2 are LGHDT and YNNKEL (reference sequence). Trimming cost V 4 bases and J 8 bases; bases outside gene matches: 6. There are 14 residues in the CDR3. CDR3 sequence: CASSPGQGVGELFF. The CDR3 DNA reads TGTGCCAGCAGCCCCGGACAGGGTGTTGGGGAGCTGTTTTTT.

In this sample, this clonotype turned up many times. The CDR3 DNA sequence: TGTGCCAGCAGTTACGGGCCTAGCAATCAGCCCCAGCATTTT. Amino acid sequence: CASSYGPSNQPQHF. This rearrangement joins TRBV6-5 to TRBJ1-5; D is uncertain. The CDR3 length is 14 residues. Trimming shortened V by 2 bases and J by 0 bases, and 5 bases separated the two germline ends. CDR1 and CDR2 (germline): MNHEY, SVGAGI.

The table lists this clonotype with a few counts. The genes are TRBV7-2 and TRBJ2-7, with 8 bases aligning to TRBD2. Trimming cost V 3 bases and J 0 bases; bases outside gene matches: 4. CDR1 SGHTA and CDR2 FQGNSA come from the germline V gene. The CDR3 is 15 amino acids. The CDR3 DNA reads as TGTGCCAGCAGCTTTGTAGCGGGGACCTCCTACGAGCAGTACTTC. Amino acids: CASSFVAGTSYEQYF.

This clonotype appeared many times. V and J are TRBV19 and TRBJ1-2; 7 nucleotides align to TRBD1. The CDR3 loop spans 14 amino acids. J was trimmed by 4 bases and V by 5 bases; bases with no gene match: 7. CDR1 and CDR2 from the germline V gene are LNHDA and SQIVND (reference sequence). The CDR3 reads CASSSGTAPYGYTF. The CDR3 DNA sequence: TGTGCCAGTAGTTCCGGGACAGCCCCCTATGGCTACACCTTC.

The chain carries TRBV6-2 or TRBV6-3 and TRBJ2-7; 10 nucleotides match TRBD2. CDR1 is MNHEY, CDR2 SVGEGT, per germline. V shed 3 bases and J 2 bases; nucleotides not matched to a gene: 4. This CDR3 is 15 amino acids long. The CDR3 region is CASSYLAGVAYEQYF. In nucleotides, the CDR3 is TGTGCCAGCAGTTATCTAGCGGGAGTTGCCTACGAGCAGTACTTC.

Comments on this clonotype: Relative to the germline gene, one junction end is altered; a read error may explain this. The chain carries TRBV6-1 and TRBJ1-1; no reliable D call. The germline CDR1 and CDR2 sequences are MNHNS and SASEGT. This CDR3 has 13 residues. The CDR3 DNA reads TGTGCCAGCAGGGAAGGGTCGACCACTGAAGCTTTCTTT. Translating it yields CASREGSTTEAFF.

This clonotype was seen many times. In nucleotides, the CDR3 is TGTGCCACCAGTGATTCAGCTGGGGCCAACGTCCTGACTTTC. As protein: CATSDSAGANVLTF. The chain recombines TRBV24-1 with TRBJ2-6; D unresolved. This CDR3 spans 14 amino acids. V was trimmed by 2 bases and J by 2 bases, leaving 3 bases between them. Germline V lookup: CDR1 KGHDR, CDR2 SFDVKD.

This clonotype showed up many times. The chain joins TRBV4-1 to TRBJ1-1, with no clear D. Trimming stripped 0 bases from V and 0 bases from J, with 11 bases between. Per the germline V gene, CDR1 is MGHRA and CDR2 is YSYEKL. CDR3 length: 16 residues. The CDR3 is CASSQDGLGLNTEAFF. The CDR3 DNA reads TGCGCCAGCAGCCAAGACGGGTTAGGATTGAACACTGAAGCTTTCTTT.

In its sample, this clonotype was seen once. This chain uses TRBV12-3 or TRBV12-4 with TRBJ1-1, with TRBD1 as a possible D gene (5 bases). Trimming removed 3 bases at V and 1 base at J, with 12 bases between. The CDR3 runs to 15 residues. The CDR3: CASSLGGLRNTEAFF. CDR3 bases: TGTGCCAGCAGTTTGGGGGGGTTGAGGAACACTGAAGCTTTCTTT.

This clonotype has at least ten counts. This sequence joins TRBV2 and TRBJ2-1; the D is unclear. Trimming cost V 4 bases and J 10 bases, with 8 bases left between them. Germline V gene data show CDR1 as SNHLY and CDR2 as FYNNEI. This CDR3 spans 11 amino acids. The CDR3 here is CASSVYMEQFF. DNA of the CDR3: TGTGCCAGCAGTGTTTATATGGAGCAGTTCTTC.

Many counts were recorded for this clonotype. This chain joins TRBV28 and TRBJ2-2, with a possible D match to TRBD2 (5 bases). Germline values: CDR1 MDHEN, CDR2 SYDVKM. The germline V and J ends were trimmed by 6 bases and 7 bases, with 12 bases remaining between them. This CDR3 is built from 13 residues. CDR3: CASSRESGGELFF. For the CDR3, the DNA is TGTGCCAGCAGCCGGGAAAGTGGCGGGGAGCTGTTTTTT.

Many counts were recorded for this clonotype. The CDR3 here is CSVLVTSGIQETQYF. The DNA for the CDR3 is TGCAGTGTACTTGTGACTAGCGGGATCCAAGAGACCCAGTACTTC. The rearrangement uses TRBV20-1 and TRBJ2-5; TRBD2 agrees at 11 bases. Germline V gene lookup returns CDR1 DFQATT and CDR2 SNEGSKA (reference sequence). After removal of 7 bases from V and 1 base from J, the junction contained 8 bases not matched to a gene. The CDR3 runs to 15 residues.

This clonotype has a count of ten or more. The chain is built from TRBV7-2 and TRBJ2-7, with TRBD1 as a possible D gene (6 bases). CDR3 length: 15 amino acids. Trimming took 8 bases from V and 1 from J, leaving 18 bases between them. Germline V gene data show CDR1 as SGHTA and CDR2 as FQGNSA. This chain's CDR3 is CASLEGLGASYEQYF. The CDR3 nucleotides read TGTGCCAGCTTAGAGGGGTTGGGGGCTTCCTACGAGCAGTACTTC.